This T cell receptor (beta chain) was sequenced in a study of tumor T cells in aggressive B-cell lymphoma. This clone was seen only a few times. Different DNA sequences within this sample yield the same CDR3. Assay used: immunoSEQ multiplex PCR; TCRdb lists only in-frame clones, some missing. In the table there are about 180 clones, roughly nine tenths of which are singletons. V lost 0 bases and J lost 2; bases outside the gene matches: 8. This CDR3 is built from 18 residues. Per germline, CDR1 SEHNR and CDR2 FQNEAQ (reference sequence). The TCR sequence derives from an adult with diffuse large B cell lymphoma. The genes are TRBV7-9 and TRBJ2-3; 10 nucleotides match TRBD2. Material for sequencing was tumor tissue. The CDR3: CASSLAFASGSSTDTQYF. CDR3 nucleotides: TGTGCCAGCAGCTTAGCGTTCGCTAGCGGGAGTTCCACAGATACGCAGTATTTT.